A single sample gave rise to the 21 T cell receptor beta chains below, sequenced in a study of CD8 T cells in Susac syndrome. Reverse transcription of roughly 0.5 to 1 ug RNA was performed with random hexamers. MiXCR, applied by TCRdb to the immunoSEQ multiplex PCR reads, yields one record per CDR3 protein. The table has some 100,000 distinct CDR3 sequences, 90% to 95% seen once. The specimen sequenced was CD4+ T cells from PBMCs. These receptors originate from a human donor with multiple sclerosis.

The rearrangement uses TRBV19 and TRBJ2-7, with D unresolved. Trimming shortened V by 3 bases and J by 3 bases, and 6 bases separated the two germline ends. Germline V gene lookup returns CDR1 LNHDA and CDR2 SQIVND (reference sequence). CDR3 size: 12 residues. The CDR3 protein is CASSMANYEQYF. DNA for the CDR3: TGTGCCAGTAGTATGGCGAACTACGAGCAGTACTTC.

The count of this clonotype is one. This chain joins TRBV24-1 and TRBJ2-1; 8 positions agree with TRBD1. V lost 3 bases and J lost 4; bases outside the gene matches: 7. The CDR3 is 16 amino acids. Germline V gene data show CDR1 as KGHDR and CDR2 as SFDVKD. The CDR3: CATSDARGQEYNEQFF. In DNA, the CDR3 is TGTGCCACCAGTGATGCAAGGGGACAGGAGTACAATGAGCAGTTCTTC.

This clonotype came up once. The chain has TRBV27 and TRBJ2-7; tentative D call: TRBD1 (5 bases). CDR3 length: 14 residues. Germline V gene sequence: CDR1 MNHEY, CDR2 SMNVEV (reference sequence). With 7 bases removed from V and 2 bases from J, the gap between germline ends came to 15 bases. CDR3 bases: TGTGCCAGCACAGACAGAGAAAGAACCTACGAGCAGTACTTC. Protein sequence: CASTDRERTYEQYF.

The V gene is TRBV28, the J gene TRBJ1-5; D is uncertain. CDR1 is MDHEN and CDR2 is SYDVKM in the germline V gene. This CDR3 region has 11 residues. V gave up 6 bases and J gave up 4 bases, with 4 bases separating them. Here the CDR3 reads CASRQNQPQHF. The CDR3 nucleotides read TGTGCCAGCAGGCAGAATCAGCCCCAGCATTTT. Full variable domain (missing parts from reference TRBV28 and TRBJ1-5): DVKVTQSSRYLVKRTGEKVFLECVQDMDHENMFWYRQDPGLGLRLIYFSYDVKMKEKGDIPEGYSVSREKKERFSLILESASTNQTSMYLCASRQNQPQHFGDGTRLSIL.

The chain carries TRBV5-1 and TRBJ2-7, with D unresolved. This CDR3 is 17 amino acids long. Germline values: CDR1 SGHRS, CDR2 YFSETQ. The V gene lost 3 bases and the J gene lost 0 bases, with 19 bases spanning the gap. CDR3 nucleotides: TGCGCCAGCAGCTGGGCGTCCGTTTCAATCGACTCCTACGAGCAGTACTTC. It codes for CASSWASVSIDSYEQYF.

The chain joins TRBV6-1 to TRBJ1-2; the match to TRBD1 covers 11 bases. The CDR3 is 17 amino acids. CDR1 MNHNS and CDR2 SASEGT come from the germline V gene. V gave up 6 bases and J gave up 0 bases; unmatched junction bases: 9. The CDR3 is CASRRTGQGGANYGYTF. The CDR3 coding sequence is TGTGCCAGCAGAAGAACGGGACAGGGGGGAGCTAACTATGGCTACACCTTC.

The chain carries TRBV6-5 and TRBJ1-1, with no clear D. The germline V gene encodes CDR1 MNHEY and CDR2 SVGAGI. The CDR3 spans 15 residues. Trimming pared 0 bases from V and 5 bases from J, leaving 13 bases between. This chain's CDR3 is CASSYSLGVDTEAFF. CDR3 sequence (DNA): TGTGCCAGCAGTTACTCGCTGGGTGTCGATACTGAAGCTTTCTTT.

Details on this clonotype: The junction departs from the called germline gene at one end, perhaps through a read error. The genes are TRBV4-3 and TRBJ2-6; D might be TRBD2 (6 bases). This CDR3 contains 16 residues. Germline CDR1 is LGHNA and CDR2 is YSLEER. CDR3 coding DNA: TGCGCCAGCAGCCGGGGGGTCTACTCTGGGGCCAACGTCCCGACTTTC. This sequence encodes CASSRGVYSGANVPTF.

The gene calls are TRBV5-1 and TRBJ2-7; 10 bases agree with TRBD1. Germline V gene data show CDR1 as SGHRS and CDR2 as YFSETQ. With 0 bases clipped from V and 9 bases from J, the junction kept 0 bases outside the gene matches. This CDR3 spans 12 amino acids. The chain's CDR3 is CASSLGQGAQYF. CDR3 DNA sequence: TGCGCCAGCAGCTTGGGACAGGGGGCGCAGTACTTC. Full variable domain (rest looked up from reference TRBV5-1 and TRBJ2-7): KAGVTQTPRYLIKTRGQQVTLSCSPISGHRSVSWYQQTPGQGLQFLFEYFSETQRNKGNFPGRFSGRQFSNSRSEMNVSTLELGDSALYLCASSLGQGAQYFGPGTRLTVT.

The gene calls are TRBV27 and TRBJ1-5; D is possibly TRBD1 (5 bases). The CDR3 loop spans 13 amino acids. Germline CDR1 MNHEY, CDR2 SMNVEV (reference sequence). V lost 5 bases and J lost 6, with 11 bases in between. CDR3 DNA sequence: TGTGCCAGCAGTCGGGGGGGTGGTCAGCCCCAGCATTTT. Translated: CASSRGGGQPQHF.

This clonotype was found once. The chain joins TRBV7-2 to TRBJ2-3; D call uncertain. V lost 5 bases and J lost 6, with 6 bases in between. Germline V gives CDR1 SGHTA, CDR2 FQGNSA. The CDR3 has 11 residues. The CDR3 coding sequence is TGTGCCAGCAGCCCACACGATACGCAGTATTTT. Translation: CASSPHDTQYF.

The chain employs TRBV7-3 and TRBJ2-7; 7 bases map to TRBD1. Germline V gene sequence: CDR1 SGHTA, CDR2 FQGTGA. The CDR3 sequence is 13 residues long. V lost 5 bases to trimming and J lost 7 bases; unmatched junction nucleotides: 8. CDR3 in DNA: TGTGCCAGCAGCGTACGACAGGGAAAAGAGCAGTACTTC. This gives the protein CASSVRQGKEQYF. The full variable domain, its missing parts supplied by reference TRBV7-3 and TRBJ2-7, is GAGVSQTPSNKVTEKGKYVELRCDPISGHTALYWYRQSLGQGPEFLIYFQGTGAADDSGLPNDRFFAVRPEGSVSTLKIQRTERGDSAVYLCASSVRQGKEQYFGPGTRLTVT.

V is TRBV7-9 and J is TRBJ2-7; possible D gene TRBD2, 5 bases. The CDR3 is 18 amino acids. Germline CDR1 SEHNR, CDR2 FQNEAQ (reference sequence). Trimming pared 5 bases from V and 2 bases from J, leaving 25 bases between. Written as DNA, the CDR3 is TGTGCCAGCAGCCCTCCGTTTGGTGAGGGAGAGAGGGCCTACGAGCAGTACTTC. This encodes CASSPPFGEGERAYEQYF.

The chain couples TRBV19 to TRBJ1-1, with D perhaps TRBD1 (6 bases). The CDR3 has 13 residues. With 10 bases removed from V and 4 bases from J, the gap between germline ends came to 16 bases. Per the germline V gene, CDR1 is LNHDA and CDR2 is SQIVND (reference sequence). The CDR3 bases are TGTGCCAACGCGTCGGGGGGCGGCACTGAAGCTTTCTTT. The encoded protein is CANASGGGTEAFF.

This chain joins TRBV30 and TRBJ1-3; D possibly corresponds to TRBD1 (6 bases). Germline V gene lookup returns CDR1 GTSNPN and CDR2 SVGIG (reference sequence). The CDR3 loop spans 15 amino acids. Trimming left V 3 bases short and J 2 bases short, with 14 bases between. The CDR3 loop is CAWSTGSGAGNTIYF. CDR3 DNA: TGTGCCTGGAGCACAGGGTCCGGCGCTGGAAACACCATATATTTT.

The count of this clonotype is one. This chain uses TRBV9 with TRBJ1-1, with 7 bases fitting TRBD1. The germline CDR1 and CDR2 sequences are SGDLS and YYNGEE. The CDR3 loop spans 15 amino acids. V dropped 3 bases and J dropped 4; count of bases not matched to a gene: 9. DNA for the CDR3: TGTGCCAGCAGCGCCTTTTTAACAGGGGTCACTGAAGCTTTCTTT. Protein product: CASSAFLTGVTEAFF.

This chain links TRBV5-1 with TRBJ1-2; 8 bases fit TRBD1. This CDR3 has 13 amino acids. J gave up 7 bases and V 2 bases, and 4 bases lay outside the gene matches. CDR1 is SGHRS and CDR2 is YFSETQ in the germline V gene. CDR3 protein: CASSFETGGGYTF. The CDR3 DNA follows: TGCGCCAGCAGCTTCGAAACAGGGGGTGGCTACACCTTC.

This chain uses TRBV5-1 with TRBJ1-5; maybe TRBD1 (6 bases). The CDR3 runs 16 residues. From germline, CDR1 is SGHRS and CDR2 YFSETQ. Trimming stripped 4 bases from V and 4 bases from J, with 18 bases between. CDR3 protein: CASSPGPTGLNQPQHF. The CDR3 nucleotides read TGCGCCAGCAGCCCAGGACCGACAGGTCTAAATCAGCCCCAGCATTTT.

This clonotype was counted between two and nine times. DNA for the CDR3: TGTGCCAGCTCTCCCGACAGGGACTATGGCTACACCTTC. Protein product: CASSPDRDYGYTF. The chain links TRBV18 to TRBJ1-2; 7 bases align to TRBD1. The CDR3 length is 13 residues. Germline V CDR1 and CDR2: KGHSH, LQKENI. The trim removed 6 bases at V and 3 bases at J, leaving 4 bases unmatched.

The chain joins TRBV5-6 to TRBJ2-1, with 16 nucleotides matching TRBD2. CDR1 is SGHDT, CDR2 YYEEEE, per germline. The CDR3 is 16 amino acids. The trim removed 4 bases at V and 10 bases at J, leaving 8 bases unmatched. CDR3: CASSRGLAGGPHEQFF. CDR3 nucleotides: TGTGCCAGCAGCAGGGGACTAGCGGGGGGGCCCCACGAGCAGTTCTTC.

The V and J genes are TRBV7-2 and TRBJ1-5, with 12 bases fitting TRBD1. V dropped 1 base and J dropped 7; count of bases not matched to a gene: 11. The CDR3 spans 18 residues. In germline, CDR1 is SGHTA, CDR2 FQGNSA. The CDR3 sequence: CASSLDFGTGGFGQPQHF. The CDR3 DNA reads as TGTGCCAGCAGCTTAGATTTTGGGACAGGGGGCTTTGGACAGCCCCAGCATTTT. Full variable domain (missing parts from reference TRBV7-2 and TRBJ1-5): GAGVSQSPSNKVTEKGKDVELRCDPISGHTALYWYRQSLGQGLEFLIYFQGNSAPDKSGLPSDRFSAERTGGSVSTLTIQRTQQEDSAVYLCASSLDFGTGGFGQPQHFGDGTRLSIL.